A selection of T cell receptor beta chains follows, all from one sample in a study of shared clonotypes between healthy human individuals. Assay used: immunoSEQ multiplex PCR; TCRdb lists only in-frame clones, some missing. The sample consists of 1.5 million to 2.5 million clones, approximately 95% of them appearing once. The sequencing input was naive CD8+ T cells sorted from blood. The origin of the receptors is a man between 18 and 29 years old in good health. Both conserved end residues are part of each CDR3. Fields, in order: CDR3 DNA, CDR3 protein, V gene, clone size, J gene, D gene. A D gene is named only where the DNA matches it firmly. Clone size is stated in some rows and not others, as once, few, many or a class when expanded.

DNA: TGTGCCAGCTCCTACGGGGGGTTTTCCTACGAGCAGTACTTC; CDR3: CASSYGGFSYEQYF; V: TRBV11-2; size: -; J: TRBJ2-7; D: TRBD2
DNA: TGTGCCAGCAGCCCCGGTGGAGACGAGCAGTACTTC; CDR3: CASSPGGDEQYF; V: TRBV11-2; size: -; J: TRBJ2-7; D: -
DNA: TGTGCCAGCAGGGAACAGGGGGCTACCTACGAGCAGTACTTC; CDR3: CASREQGATYEQYF; V: TRBV27; size: -; J: TRBJ2-7; D: TRBD1
DNA: TGTGCCAGCAGTACAGGGGTGGCCACTGAAGCTTTCTTT; CDR3: CASSTGVATEAFF; V: TRBV7-6; size: -; J: TRBJ1-1; D: TRBD1
DNA: TGTGCCAGCAGTTTACGTTCCAGGACAGGGGCGACTGAAGCTTTCTTT; CDR3: CASSLRSRTGATEAFF; V: TRBV28; size: -; J: TRBJ1-1; D: TRBD1
DNA: TGTGCCAGCAGTCCCGAACCGGACAGGGAGATTTACGAGCAGTACTTC; CDR3: CASSPEPDREIYEQYF; V: TRBV27; size: -; J: TRBJ2-7; D: TRBD1
DNA: TGTGCCAGCAGTATTGCAGATACGCAGTATTTT; CDR3: CASSIADTQYF; V: TRBV25-1; size: -; J: TRBJ2-3; D: -
DNA: TGTGCCAGCAGCTGGGAGTCCGGGGAGCTGTTTTTT; CDR3: CASSWESGELFF; V: TRBV7-9; size: -; J: TRBJ2-2; D: -
DNA: TGCGCCAGCATTTCCGGGACAGGGGGCGAAGAGCAGTACTTC; CDR3: CASISGTGGEEQYF; V: TRBV10-2; size: -; J: TRBJ2-7; D: TRBD1
DNA: TGTGCCTGGAGTCTGGCGTACGAGCAGTACTTC; CDR3: CAWSLAYEQYF; V: TRBV30; size: -; J: TRBJ2-7; D: -
DNA: TGTGCCAGGAGGGCACAGAACACTGAAGCTTTCTTT; CDR3: CARRAQNTEAFF; V: TRBV7-6; size: -; J: TRBJ1-1; D: -
DNA: TGTGCCAGCAGACCCGGGACAGATAGCAATCAGCCCCAGCATTTT; CDR3: CASRPGTDSNQPQHF; V: TRBV5-6; size: -; J: TRBJ1-5; D: TRBD1
DNA: TGCAGCGTTACCCTTAGCACAGATACGCAGTATTTT; CDR3: CSVTLSTDTQYF; V: TRBV29-1; size: -; J: TRBJ2-3; D: -
DNA: TGCGCCAGCAGCCCAGACTCCTCCAATCAGCCCCAGCATTTT; CDR3: CASSPDSSNQPQHF; V: TRBV4-1; size: -; J: TRBJ1-5; D: -
DNA: TGTGCCAGCAGGCGGAGGGGCACTGAAGCTTTCTTT; CDR3: CASRRRGTEAFF; V: TRBV6-1; size: -; J: TRBJ1-1; D: -
DNA: TGTGCCAGTACAGGCGATGACTATGGCTACACCTTC; CDR3: CASTGDDYGYTF; V: TRBV19; size: -; J: TRBJ1-2; D: -
DNA: TGTGCCAGCAGCCCGGGACTAGCGGGAGTAACCCCCTACGAGCAGTACTTC; CDR3: CASSPGLAGVTPYEQYF; V: TRBV5-4; size: -; J: TRBJ2-7; D: TRBD2
DNA: TGTGCCAGCAGCTTAGGTGTGCGGGGGGCCACCGGGGAGCTGTTTTTT; CDR3: CASSLGVRGATGELFF; V: TRBV7-2; size: -; J: TRBJ2-2; D: TRBD2
DNA: TGTGCCAGTTCTGACCAGGGATATGGCTACACCTTC; CDR3: CASSDQGYGYTF; V: TRBV5-6; size: -; J: TRBJ1-2; D: -
DNA: TGTGGGACTACGCTGGGATCCTACGAGCAGTACTTC; CDR3: CGTTLGSYEQYF; V: TRBV30; size: -; J: TRBJ2-7; D: -
DNA: TGCGCCAGCAGCCAAGTCGGCAATGGGGCAGAGACCCAGTACTTC; CDR3: CASSQVGNGAETQYF; V: TRBV4-3; size: once; J: TRBJ2-5; D: -
DNA: TGTGCCAGCAGCTCCTCCGTGGGAGGGCGAAATACCGGGGAGCTGTTTTTT; CDR3: CASSSSVGGRNTGELFF; V: TRBV7-6; size: once; J: TRBJ2-2; D: TRBD2
DNA: TGTGCCAGCAGCTTAGATTTACTAGCGGGGGTAGAGCAGTACTTC; CDR3: CASSLDLLAGVEQYF; V: TRBV11-2; size: -; J: TRBJ2-7; D: TRBD2
DNA: TGTGCCAGCTGGGAAACCACCGGGGAGCTGTTTTTT; CDR3: CASWETTGELFF; V: TRBV2; size: -; J: TRBJ2-2; D: -
DNA: TGCGCCAGCAGCCTGAACGGGGGATCTTCTTTAGGGGAGCTGTTTTTT; CDR3: CASSLNGGSSLGELFF; V: TRBV4-1; size: -; J: TRBJ2-2; D: -
DNA: TGTGCCAGCAGCCCCCACGGACAGCTGGACAATGAGCAGTTCTTC; CDR3: CASSPHGQLDNEQFF; V: TRBV28; size: -; J: TRBJ2-1; D: -
DNA: TGTGCCAGCAGCCCCCCCGGGATAGCGTCGAACACCGGGGAGCTGTTTTTT; CDR3: CASSPPGIASNTGELFF; V: TRBV7-9; size: -; J: TRBJ2-2; D: -
DNA: TGTGCCAGCAGCGGCCGGGACAGGGGGTTTAGTGAGCAGTTCTTC; CDR3: CASSGRDRGFSEQFF; V: TRBV9; size: -; J: TRBJ2-1; D: TRBD1
DNA: TGCGCCAGCAGCCAAGTGGTGAACACCGGGGAGCTGTTTTTT; CDR3: CASSQVVNTGELFF; V: TRBV4-1; size: -; J: TRBJ2-2; D: -
DNA: TGTGCCAGCAGCGCCGACAGCTTCTCGGACACTGAAGCTTTCTTT; CDR3: CASSADSFSDTEAFF; V: TRBV7-2; size: -; J: TRBJ1-1; D: -
DNA: TGTGCCAGCAGCTTATATTTCAGTACGTTTGGTGGCTATGGCTACACCTTC; CDR3: CASSLYFSTFGGYGYTF; V: TRBV7-2; size: -; J: TRBJ1-2; D: -
DNA: TGTGCCAGCAGGACACAGGGTTTGGAGCCCGAGCAGTACTTC; CDR3: CASRTQGLEPEQYF; V: TRBV6-1; size: -; J: TRBJ2-7; D: -
DNA: TGTGCCAGCAGGATACAGGGGGCCCCCTATGGCTACACCTTC; CDR3: CASRIQGAPYGYTF; V: TRBV4-2; size: -; J: TRBJ1-2; D: TRBD1
DNA: TGTGCCAGCAGCGCCACAAGGACAGGATTGGGAGAGCAGTACTTC; CDR3: CASSATRTGLGEQYF; V: TRBV6-1; size: -; J: TRBJ2-7; D: TRBD1
DNA: TGTGCCAGCAGCTTCGACGCTGAAGAGACCCAGTACTTC; CDR3: CASSFDAEETQYF; V: TRBV7-2; size: -; J: TRBJ2-5; D: -
DNA: TGTGCCAGCAGCCGCCCCGAAGCGCCTGGGGAGAATGAGCAGTTCTTC; CDR3: CASSRPEAPGENEQFF; V: TRBV7-9; size: -; J: TRBJ2-1; D: -
DNA: TGTGCCAGCACCCTCCTCGCTAGCGATCGGGGAAACATTCAGTACTTC; CDR3: CASTLLASDRGNIQYF; V: TRBV28; size: -; J: TRBJ2-4; D: -
DNA: TGTGCCAGCAGCGAAGCAGGGTCCGTGGATGAGCAGTTCTTC; CDR3: CASSEAGSVDEQFF; V: TRBV9; size: -; J: TRBJ2-1; D: -
DNA: TGTGCCAGCAGCTTGGTGGGCAGGGTGAACACCGGGGAGCTGTTTTTT; CDR3: CASSLVGRVNTGELFF; V: TRBV5-8; size: -; J: TRBJ2-2; D: -
DNA: TGTGCCAGCAGCACCGGGACCGAGATTGGGGAGACCCAGTACTTC; CDR3: CASSTGTEIGETQYF; V: TRBV28; size: -; J: TRBJ2-5; D: -
DNA: TGCGCCAGCAGCCAAGATTTCCCAGGACTAGCGGGATACAATGAGCAGTTCTTC; CDR3: CASSQDFPGLAGYNEQFF; V: TRBV4-3; size: -; J: TRBJ2-1; D: TRBD2
DNA: TGCAGCTCGAGTATTGATCGAGAGACCCAGTACTTC; CDR3: CSSSIDRETQYF; V: TRBV29-1; size: -; J: TRBJ2-5; D: -
DNA: TGTGCCAGCAGCCCTACGGGTGACGGTCCCTTCTCGGATGCGAAGGATCAGCCCCAGCATTTT; CDR3: CASSPTGDGPFSDAKDQPQHF; V: TRBV9; size: -; J: TRBJ1-5; D: -
DNA: TGCGCCAGCAGCCAAGGTCTGGGGGCGGAGGATTCACCCCTCCACTTT; CDR3: CASSQGLGAEDSPLHF; V: TRBV4-3; size: -; J: TRBJ1-6; D: -
DNA: TGTGCCAGTAGCCTTGGGGACGAGCAGTACTTC; CDR3: CASSLGDEQYF; V: TRBV19; size: -; J: TRBJ2-7; D: -
DNA: TGTGCCAGCAGGCCCCCCGACAGTTATGAAAAACTGTTTTTT; CDR3: CASRPPDSYEKLFF; V: TRBV7-8; size: -; J: TRBJ1-4; D: -
DNA: TGTGCCAGCAGCTTCTCCGGGACAGGGGGCCCACGGGGCCCTTACGAGCAGTACTTC; CDR3: CASSFSGTGGPRGPYEQYF; V: TRBV7-9; size: -; J: TRBJ2-7; D: TRBD1
DNA: TGCGCCACCATGGTCGAGGCTAGCGGGAGGGCCTACGAGCAGTACTTC; CDR3: CATMVEASGRAYEQYF; V: TRBV10-2; size: -; J: TRBJ2-7; D: TRBD2
DNA: TGTGCCAGCAGCTTGATCACAGAAGAGACCCAGTACTTC; CDR3: CASSLITEETQYF; V: TRBV5-6; size: once; J: TRBJ2-5; D: -
DNA: TGTGCCACCAGCCAGCCAGGAACGGGCACTGAAGCTTTCTTT; CDR3: CATSQPGTGTEAFF; V: TRBV15; size: -; J: TRBJ1-1; D: -
DNA: TGCGCCAGCAGCCAAGATCGGGGTTATAATTCACCCCTCCACTTT; CDR3: CASSQDRGYNSPLHF; V: TRBV4-1; size: -; J: TRBJ1-6; D: -
DNA: TGTGCCAGCAGTTTCTATGCGGGAGAGGGGGAGACCCAGTACTTC; CDR3: CASSFYAGEGETQYF; V: TRBV27; size: -; J: TRBJ2-5; D: TRBD2
DNA: TGTGCCAGCAGTTACGGGGGGGGAAAGGCCTACAATGAGCAGTTCTTC; CDR3: CASSYGGGKAYNEQFF; V: TRBV6-6; size: once; J: TRBJ2-1; D: TRBD2
DNA: TGTGCCAGCAGTTTACTGTACGGGGGCGGCGGGGACGAGCAGTACTTC; CDR3: CASSLLYGGGGDEQYF; V: TRBV27; size: once; J: TRBJ2-7; D: -
DNA: TGTGCCAGCAGCTTACGCGAGCAGTACTTC; CDR3: CASSLREQYF; V: TRBV11-2; size: -; J: TRBJ2-7; D: -
DNA: TGTGCCAGTAGTATCGCCCCAGGCTCCTACGAGCAGTACTTC; CDR3: CASSIAPGSYEQYF; V: TRBV19; size: once; J: TRBJ2-7; D: -
DNA: TGTGCTAGCAGCTTTGGCGGAGAGGGCACCGGGGAGCTGTTTTTT; CDR3: CASSFGGEGTGELFF; V: TRBV7-7; size: -; J: TRBJ2-2; D: -
DNA: TGTGCCAGCTTTTCCCTCGGGACAGGGGAAGACTATGGCTACACCTTC; CDR3: CASFSLGTGEDYGYTF; V: TRBV7-9; size: -; J: TRBJ1-2; D: TRBD1
DNA: TGTGCCAGCAGCTTACAGGGGGGGACTGAAGCTTTCTTT; CDR3: CASSLQGGTEAFF; V: TRBV7-9; size: once; J: TRBJ1-1; D: TRBD1